What follows describes a single T cell receptor beta chain. Its antigen is undetermined. This record belongs to a study of T cell clonotyping in hematopoietic cell transplantation. Overall study context: Recipients' pretransplant samples followed cytoreduction.

Time point indicated: recipient sample about 28 days before transplant, after cytoreduction. Recipient blood drawn about 28 days pretransplant and days 30, 100, 180 after. Germline lookup yields CDR1 SGHNT and CDR2 YYREEE (reference sequence). The CDR3 has 15 amino acids. V shed 3 bases and J shed 3 bases, with 15 bases lying between them. The protocol was immunoSEQ multiplex PCR, while the TCRdb copy is restricted to in-frame clones and leaves out a portion. The sample consists of about 16,000 clones, 93% of them appearing once. The study, taken as a whole, reports: Pathologically expanded recipient clonotypes increased progressively from day 30 to day 180 as diversity fell. Higher Inverse Simpson Index values in graft donor and pretransplant recipient predicted broader posttransplant TCR diversity.

This sequence joins TRBV5-4 and TRBJ1-1; D may be TRBD1 (6 bases). The sample was peripheral blood mononuclear cells, taken before stem cell transplant. This TCR was sampled from a man aged 18 to 30 with biphenotypic leukemia. Some clones in this sample may be carry-over from other donors' samples. DNA of the CDR3: TGTGCCAGCAGCTGGACGGGGGGCTCGGACACTGAAGCTTTCTTT. Translated: CASSWTGGSDTEAFF.